A single TCR beta chain is shown here with its context. Authors' data handling: Nucleated cell number was recorded as an estimate derived from reference gene primer amplification. Clones were sequenced by immunoSEQ multiplex PCR, and TCRdb holds only the in-frame ones, with some missing. That table gives V, J and clone size, and the DNA gave D and trimming. The profile shows around 260,000 clones, approximately 87% of them singletons. V lost 4 bases and J lost 5; bases outside the gene matches: 14. CDR1 is SEHNR and CDR2 is FQNEAQ in the germline V gene (reference sequence). The CDR3 consists of 17 residues. These data belong to a study of blood T cell repertoires in COVID-19. Turning to the study itself: PBMCs, B-cell-depleted T cells, or T cells provided the cDNA or gDNA that made up the material.

Sequencing was done on a sample of peripheral blood. The rearrangement joins TRBV7-9 to TRBJ2-5, with 9 nucleotides matching TRBD2. This TCR came from a man in his sixties who had recovered from COVID-19. The DNA for the CDR3 is TGTGCCAGCAGCTCCATAGCAGGTAGCGGGAGAGGGGAGACCCAGTACTTC. This gives the protein CASSSIAGSGRGETQYF.